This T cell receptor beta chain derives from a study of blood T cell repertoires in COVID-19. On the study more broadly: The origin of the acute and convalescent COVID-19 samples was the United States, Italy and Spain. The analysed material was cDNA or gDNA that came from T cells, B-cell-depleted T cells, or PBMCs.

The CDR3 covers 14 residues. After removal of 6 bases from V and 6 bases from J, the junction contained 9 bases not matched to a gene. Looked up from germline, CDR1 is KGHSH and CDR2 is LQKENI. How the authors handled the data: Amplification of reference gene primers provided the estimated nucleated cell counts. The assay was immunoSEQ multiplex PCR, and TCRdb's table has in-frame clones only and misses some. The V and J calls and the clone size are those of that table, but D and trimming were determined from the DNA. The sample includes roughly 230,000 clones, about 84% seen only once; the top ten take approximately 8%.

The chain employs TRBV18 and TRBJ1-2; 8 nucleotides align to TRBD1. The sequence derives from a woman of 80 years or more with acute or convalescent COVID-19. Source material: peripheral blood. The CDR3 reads CASSLSDREDGYTF. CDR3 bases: TGTGCCAGCTCTCTTTCGGACAGGGAGGATGGCTACACCTTC.